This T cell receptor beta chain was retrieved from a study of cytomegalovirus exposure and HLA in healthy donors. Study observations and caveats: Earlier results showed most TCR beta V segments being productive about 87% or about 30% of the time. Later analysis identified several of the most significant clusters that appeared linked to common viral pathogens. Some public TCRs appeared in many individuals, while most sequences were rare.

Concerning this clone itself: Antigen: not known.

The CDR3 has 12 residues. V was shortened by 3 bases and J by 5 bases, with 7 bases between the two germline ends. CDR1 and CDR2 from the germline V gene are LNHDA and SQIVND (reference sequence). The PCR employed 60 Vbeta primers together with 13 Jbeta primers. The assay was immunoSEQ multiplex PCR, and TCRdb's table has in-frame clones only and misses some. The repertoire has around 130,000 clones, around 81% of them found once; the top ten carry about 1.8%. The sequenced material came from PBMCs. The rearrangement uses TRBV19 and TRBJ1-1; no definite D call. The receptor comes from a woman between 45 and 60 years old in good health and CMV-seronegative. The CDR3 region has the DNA TGTGCCAGTAGTATTCGGTGGACTGAAGCTTTCTTT. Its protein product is CASSIRWTEAFF. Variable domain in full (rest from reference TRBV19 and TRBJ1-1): DGGITQSPKYLFRKEGQNVTLSCEQNLNHDAMYWYRQDPGQGLRLIYYSQIVNDFQKGDIAEGYSVSREKKESFPLTVTSAQKNPTAFYLCASSIRWTEAFFGQGTRLTVV.